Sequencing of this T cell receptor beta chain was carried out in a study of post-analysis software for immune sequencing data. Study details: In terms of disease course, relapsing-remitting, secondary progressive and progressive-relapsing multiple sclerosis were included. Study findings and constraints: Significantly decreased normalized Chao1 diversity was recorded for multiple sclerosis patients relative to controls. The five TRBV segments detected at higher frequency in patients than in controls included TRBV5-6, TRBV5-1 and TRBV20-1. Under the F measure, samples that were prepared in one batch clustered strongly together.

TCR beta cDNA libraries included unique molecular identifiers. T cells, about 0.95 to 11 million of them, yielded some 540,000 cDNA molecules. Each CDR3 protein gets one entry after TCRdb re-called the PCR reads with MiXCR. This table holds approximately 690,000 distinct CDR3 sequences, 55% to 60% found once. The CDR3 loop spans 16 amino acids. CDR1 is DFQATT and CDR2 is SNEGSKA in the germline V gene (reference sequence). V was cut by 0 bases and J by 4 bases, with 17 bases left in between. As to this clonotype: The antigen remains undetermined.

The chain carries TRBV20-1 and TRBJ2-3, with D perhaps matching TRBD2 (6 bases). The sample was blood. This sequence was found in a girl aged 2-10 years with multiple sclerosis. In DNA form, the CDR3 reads TGCAGTGCTAGAGATGAGACGGGAGAGGGCCCAGATACGCAGTATTTT. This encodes CSARDETGEGPDTQYF.